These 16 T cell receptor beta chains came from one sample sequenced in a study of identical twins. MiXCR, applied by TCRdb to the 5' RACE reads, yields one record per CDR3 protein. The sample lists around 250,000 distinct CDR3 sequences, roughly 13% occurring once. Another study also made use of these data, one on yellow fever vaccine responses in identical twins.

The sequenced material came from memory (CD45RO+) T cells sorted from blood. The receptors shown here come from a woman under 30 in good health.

The CDR3 DNA reads TGTGCCAGCAGCCAAGATACAAGGGAGAAACTGTTTTTT. It translates to CASSQDTREKLFF. The chain recombines TRBV4-2 with TRBJ1-4; D is unresolved. Trimming pared 0 bases from V and 11 bases from J, leaving 10 bases between. Germline V gene sequence: CDR1 LGHNA, CDR2 YNFKEQ. This CDR3 has 13 residues.

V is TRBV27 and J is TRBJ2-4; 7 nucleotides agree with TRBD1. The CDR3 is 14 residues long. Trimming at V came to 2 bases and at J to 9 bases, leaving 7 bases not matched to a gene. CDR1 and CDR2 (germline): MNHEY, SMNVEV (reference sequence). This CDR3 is CASSLRGQGVIQYF. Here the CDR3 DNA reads TGTGCCAGCAGTTTAAGAGGTCAGGGGGTCATTCAGTACTTC.

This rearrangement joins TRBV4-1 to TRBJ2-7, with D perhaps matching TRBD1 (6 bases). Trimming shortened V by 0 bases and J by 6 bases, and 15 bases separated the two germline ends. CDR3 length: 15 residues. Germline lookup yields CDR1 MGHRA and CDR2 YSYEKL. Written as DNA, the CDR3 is TGCGCCAGCAGCCAAGAGGGAAGGACAGATATCGAGCAGTACTTC. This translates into CASSQEGRTDIEQYF.

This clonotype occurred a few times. The CDR3 nucleotides are TGTGCCAGCAGTTTAGTGGCTGGGACAGGGATTAGGGATACGCAGTATTTT. This gives the protein CASSLVAGTGIRDTQYF. J is TRBJ2-3 and V is TRBV12-3 or TRBV12-4; 9 bases fit TRBD1. The V and J ends lost 1 base and 6 bases, in that order; junction bases with no gene match: 11. The CDR3 spans 17 residues.

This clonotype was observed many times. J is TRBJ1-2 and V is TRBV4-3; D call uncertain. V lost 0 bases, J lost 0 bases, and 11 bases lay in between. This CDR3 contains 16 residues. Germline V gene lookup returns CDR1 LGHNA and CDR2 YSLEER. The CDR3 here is CASSQDPGLSNYGYTF. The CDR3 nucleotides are TGCGCCAGCAGCCAAGATCCCGGACTGTCTAACTATGGCTACACCTTC.

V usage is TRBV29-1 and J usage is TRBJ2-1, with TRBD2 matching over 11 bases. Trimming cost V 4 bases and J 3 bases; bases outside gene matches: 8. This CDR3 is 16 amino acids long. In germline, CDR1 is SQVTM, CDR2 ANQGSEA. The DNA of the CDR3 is TGCAGCGTTGCCCCAGGGACTAGCGGCTACTACAATGAGCAGTTCTTC. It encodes CSVAPGTSGYYNEQFF.

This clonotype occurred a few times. In DNA form, the CDR3 reads TGCAGCGCCGTCAGGGCGAACACTGAAGCTTTCTTT. Translation: CSAVRANTEAFF. V and J are TRBV29-1 and TRBJ1-1; D may be TRBD1 (5 bases). The V gene lost 7 bases and the J gene lost 1 base, with 10 bases spanning the gap. Germline values: CDR1 SQVTM, CDR2 ANQGSEA. This CDR3 spans 12 amino acids.

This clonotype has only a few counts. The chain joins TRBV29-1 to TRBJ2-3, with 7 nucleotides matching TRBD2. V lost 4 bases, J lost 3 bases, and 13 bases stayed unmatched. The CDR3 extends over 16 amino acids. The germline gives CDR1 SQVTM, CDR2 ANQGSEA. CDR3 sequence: CSVGGQQRGLTDTQYF. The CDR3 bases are TGCAGCGTTGGGGGTCAGCAGCGGGGCTTGACAGATACGCAGTATTTT.

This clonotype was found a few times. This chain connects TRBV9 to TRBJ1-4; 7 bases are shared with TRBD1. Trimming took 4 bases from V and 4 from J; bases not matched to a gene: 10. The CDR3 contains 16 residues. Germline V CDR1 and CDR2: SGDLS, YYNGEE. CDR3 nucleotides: TGTGCCAGCAGCCCTCCAGCGACAGGGCTTAATGAAAAACTGTTTTTT. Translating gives CASSPPATGLNEKLFF.

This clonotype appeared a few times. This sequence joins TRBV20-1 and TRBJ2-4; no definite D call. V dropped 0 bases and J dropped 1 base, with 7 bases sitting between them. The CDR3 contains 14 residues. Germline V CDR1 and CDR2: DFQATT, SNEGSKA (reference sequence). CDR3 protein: CSARDSAAKNIQYF. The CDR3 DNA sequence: TGCAGTGCTAGAGATTCGGCGGCCAAAAACATTCAGTACTTC.

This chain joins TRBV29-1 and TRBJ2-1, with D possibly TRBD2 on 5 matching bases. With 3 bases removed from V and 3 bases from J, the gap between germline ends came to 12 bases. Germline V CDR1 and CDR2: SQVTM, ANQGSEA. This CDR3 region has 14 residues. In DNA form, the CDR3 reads TGCAGCGTTGACTGGGGAGAGTACTACAATGAGCAGTTCTTC. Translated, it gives CSVDWGEYYNEQFF.

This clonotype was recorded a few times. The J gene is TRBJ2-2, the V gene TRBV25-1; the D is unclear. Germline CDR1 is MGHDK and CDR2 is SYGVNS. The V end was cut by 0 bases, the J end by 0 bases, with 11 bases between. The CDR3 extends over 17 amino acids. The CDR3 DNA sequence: TGTGCCAGCAGTGAATATGAAAAATCCGCGAACACCGGGGAGCTGTTTTTT. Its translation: CASSEYEKSANTGELFF.

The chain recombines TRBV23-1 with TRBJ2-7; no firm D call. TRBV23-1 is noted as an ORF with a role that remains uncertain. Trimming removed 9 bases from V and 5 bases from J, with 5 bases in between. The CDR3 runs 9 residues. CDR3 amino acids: CARSNEQYF. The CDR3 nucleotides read TGCGCCAGGAGTAACGAGCAGTACTTC.

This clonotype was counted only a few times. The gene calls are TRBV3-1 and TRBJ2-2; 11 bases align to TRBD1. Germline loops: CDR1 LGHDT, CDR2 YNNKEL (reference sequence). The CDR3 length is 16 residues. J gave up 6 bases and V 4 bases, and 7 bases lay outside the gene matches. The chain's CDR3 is CASSLGTGGYPGELFF. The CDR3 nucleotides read TGTGCCAGCAGCCTTGGGACAGGGGGTTATCCCGGGGAGCTGTTTTTT.

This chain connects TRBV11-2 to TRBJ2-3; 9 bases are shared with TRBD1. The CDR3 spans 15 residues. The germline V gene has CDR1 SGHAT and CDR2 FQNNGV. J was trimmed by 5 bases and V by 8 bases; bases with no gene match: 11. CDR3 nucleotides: TGTGCCAGCTGTTACGGGACAGGGTACGGAGATACGCAGTATTTT. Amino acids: CASCYGTGYGDTQYF.

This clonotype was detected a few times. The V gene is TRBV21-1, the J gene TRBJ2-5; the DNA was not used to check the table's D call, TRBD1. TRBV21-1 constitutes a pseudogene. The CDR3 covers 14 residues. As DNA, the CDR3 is TGTGCCAGCAGGAAACGGGACAGGGAAGAGACCCAGTACTTC. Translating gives CASRKRDREETQYF.